The 30 T cell receptor beta chains listed next were all sequenced from one sample in a study of CD8 T cells in ankylosing spondylitis. MiXCR, run by TCRdb on the 5' RACE reads, gives a single entry per CDR3 protein. The table records about 260,000 distinct CDR3 sequences, 20% of them present only once. The source material was blood, either unsorted or a sorted T cell fraction (not recorded which). The source of these receptors is a male donor with ankylosing spondylitis or in good health (not recorded which).

This clonotype was found many times. This chain joins TRBV29-1 and TRBJ1-1; D is perhaps TRBD1 (5 bases). Germline CDR1 and CDR2: SQVTM and ANQGSEA. This CDR3 spans 13 amino acids. Trimming cost V 6 bases and J 1 base, with 12 bases left between them. This CDR3 reads CSVARAGNTEAFF. CDR3 sequence (DNA): TGCAGCGTGGCCAGGGCCGGGAACACTGAAGCTTTCTTT.

V is TRBV12-3 or TRBV12-4 and J is TRBJ2-3; D might be TRBD2 (6 bases). Trimming removed 0 bases at V and 1 base at J, with 8 bases between. The CDR3 loop spans 15 amino acids. In nucleotides, the CDR3 is TGTGCCAGCAGTTTAGCGGTAGCGGGCACAGATACGCAGTATTTT. It is translated as CASSLAVAGTDTQYF.

This clonotype was seen only a few times. CDR3: CASSPEITEAFF. The CDR3 nucleotides read TGTGCCAGCAGTCCGGAAATCACTGAAGCTTTCTTT. J is TRBJ1-1 and V is TRBV28; D gene unclear. Trimming shortened V by 5 bases and J by 4 bases, and 8 bases separated the two germline ends. Germline assignment: CDR1 MDHEN and CDR2 SYDVKM. The CDR3 consists of 12 residues.

Ten or more counts support this clonotype. The V gene is TRBV10-3, the J gene TRBJ2-5, with a tentative D call TRBD1 (6 bases). This CDR3 has 14 amino acids. V was pared by 9 bases and J by 2 bases, with 16 bases between. Germline V lookup: CDR1 ENHRY, CDR2 SYGVKD. The CDR3 nucleotides are TGTGCCATTAAACAATCAGGGGAGCAAGAGACCCAGTACTTC. It yields the protein CAIKQSGEQETQYF.

This clonotype was seen many times. The chain recombines TRBV12-3 or TRBV12-4 with TRBJ2-7; possibly TRBD1 or TRBD2 for D (5 bases each). The CDR3 extends over 13 amino acids. V was shortened by 2 bases and J by 6 bases, with 11 bases between the two germline ends. CDR3 nucleotides: TGTGCCAGCAGTTTAAGGGCGAGGGGCGAGCAGTACGTC. Residues: CASSLRARGEQYV.

This clonotype was found a few times. V usage is TRBV6-5 and J usage is TRBJ2-2, with D maybe TRBD1 (6 bases). The CDR3 sequence is 15 residues long. The germline CDR1 and CDR2 sequences are MNHEY and SVGAGI. The V end was cut by 2 bases, the J end by 6 bases, with 13 bases between. In DNA form, the CDR3 reads TGTGCCAGCAGTTACGACGACCCAGGGGCCGGGGAGCTGTTTTTT. Residues: CASSYDDPGAGELFF.

This clonotype was observed a few times. This rearrangement joins TRBV6-5 to TRBJ2-2; no definite D call. The V gene's germline CDR1 is MNHEY and CDR2 SVGAGI. The CDR3 runs 13 residues. Trimming left V 3 bases short and J 7 bases short, with 9 bases between. The CDR3 is CASSYGVVGELFF. The CDR3 DNA reads TGTGCCAGCAGTTATGGGGTTGTCGGGGAGCTGTTTTTT.

This clonotype was picked up many times. V gene TRBV6-2 or TRBV6-3 combines with J gene TRBJ1-5; TRBD1 is a possible D gene (6 bases). V was trimmed by 6 bases and J by 6 bases, leaving 12 bases between them. Germline CDR1 MNHEY, CDR2 SVGEGT. This CDR3 is 13 amino acids long. The CDR3 DNA sequence: TGTGCCAGCAGGTTCAGGGGTGGTCAGCCCCAGCATTTT. Residues: CASRFRGGQPQHF.

This clonotype appeared a few times. DNA of the CDR3: TGCAGTGCTGGATCCGAATTTACCTACGAGCAGTACGTC. Protein product: CSAGSEFTYEQYV. The chain is built from TRBV20-1 and TRBJ2-7; D is unclear. The CDR3 spans 13 residues. Trimming took off 5 bases at V and 2 bases at J, with 13 bases between the two ends. Germline V CDR1 and CDR2: DFQATT, SNEGSKA (reference sequence).

This clonotype was picked up a small number of times. The rearrangement uses TRBV12-3 or TRBV12-4 and TRBJ2-2; TRBD1 aligns across 7 bases. The CDR3 has 19 residues. The ends lost 5 bases at V and 0 bases at J; junction bases unmatched: 15. The CDR3 loop is CASSLNLHPDRANTGELFF. CDR3 bases: TGTGCCAGCAGTCTCAATCTGCATCCTGACAGGGCGAACACCGGGGAGCTGTTTTTT.

The sample holds a few counts of this clonotype. The rearrangement joins TRBV27 to TRBJ1-6; 10 bases are shared with TRBD1. CDR3 length equals 16 residues. V was clipped by 6 bases and J by 3 bases; unmatched bases: 5. Per the germline V gene, CDR1 is MNHEY and CDR2 is SMNVEV (reference sequence). CDR3 sequence (DNA): TGTGCCAGCAGCCCGGGACAGGGGTACTATAATTCACCCCTCCACTTT. Amino acid sequence: CASSPGQGYYNSPLHF.

At least ten counts were recorded for this clonotype. This chain joins TRBV24-1 and TRBJ1-1; TRBD1 might be the D (5 bases). Germline V gene sequence: CDR1 KGHDR, CDR2 SFDVKD. V was pared by 4 bases and J by 11 bases, with 10 bases between. This CDR3 contains 11 residues. For the CDR3, the DNA is TGTGCCACCAGTGAAGGGGTTAGGGCTTTCTTT. This sequence encodes CATSEGVRAFF.

This clonotype has only a few counts. The rearrangement uses TRBV20-1 and TRBJ1-5; D is possibly TRBD1 (6 bases). Per germline, CDR1 DFQATT and CDR2 SNEGSKA (reference sequence). This CDR3 has 14 residues. V shed 3 bases and J shed 2 bases, with 11 bases lying between them. The CDR3 sequence is CSARWGGGNQPQHF. The CDR3 DNA reads TGCAGTGCTAGGTGGGGGGGCGGCAATCAGCCCCAGCATTTT.

This clonotype came up many times. This chain uses TRBV6-1 with TRBJ2-7, with D possibly TRBD1 on 5 matching bases. There are 11 residues in the CDR3. V lost 5 bases and J lost 6, with 8 bases in between. Germline CDR1 reads MNHNS; CDR2 reads SASEGT. CDR3 region: CASSQGVEQYV. CDR3 bases: TGTGCCAGCAGTCAAGGGGTCGAGCAGTACGTC.

The chain couples TRBV5-1 to TRBJ1-1; D remains unclear. CDR3 length equals 14 residues. Deletions cut 2 bases from V and 0 bases from J, with 8 bases between. CDR1 SGHRS and CDR2 YFSETQ come from the germline V gene. The DNA of the CDR3 is TGCGCCAGCAGCTTTAGCGGGGTGAACACTGAAGCTTTCTTT. This sequence encodes CASSFSGVNTEAFF.

This clonotype has just a few counts. The gene calls are TRBV5-1 and TRBJ2-3; TRBD1 might be the D (6 bases). Germline V CDR1 and CDR2: SGHRS, YFSETQ. Between the trimmed V and J ends, which lost 4 bases and 4 bases, there was a span of 19 bases. This CDR3 spans 16 amino acids. CDR3 nucleotide sequence: TGCGCCAGCAGCGAGACAGGCTTCTCGGGCCCAGATACGCAGTATTTT. Translating gives CASSETGFSGPDTQYF.

In regard to this clonotype: This may be a read error, as it is one base from a much larger clone. The rearrangement joins TRBV5-1 to TRBJ2-7, with TRBD2 matching 12 bases. Trimming cost V 4 bases and J 7 bases; bases outside gene matches: 9. CDR1 and CDR2 (germline): SGHRS, YFSETQ. CDR3 length: 15 residues. CDR3 sequence (DNA): TGCGCCAGCAGCCCGATGACTAGCGGGAGTGAGGAGCAGTACGTC. Amino acids: CASSPMTSGSEEQYV.

This clonotype was seen more than once but under ten times. The chain uses TRBV4-1 and TRBJ2-1; D not certain. The CDR3 spans 15 residues. V was pared by 0 bases and J by 1 base, with 7 bases between. Germline V gives CDR1 MGHRA, CDR2 YSYEKL. Here the CDR3 DNA reads TGCGCCAGCAGCCAAGATCTTCCTTCCTACAATGAGCAGTTCTTC. It translates to CASSQDLPSYNEQFF.

The V and J genes are TRBV12-3 or TRBV12-4 and TRBJ2-3; maybe TRBD1 (7 bases). The CDR3 is 15 amino acids. The V and J ends lost 2 bases and 5 bases respectively, with 14 bases between them. The CDR3 region is CASSLSRGVEDTQYF. The CDR3 nucleotides are TGTGCCAGCAGTTTAAGCAGGGGGGTTGAAGATACGCAGTATTTT.

V is TRBV5-1 and J is TRBJ2-1; the D is unclear. V gave up 0 bases and J gave up 4 bases, with 11 bases separating them. The CDR3 totals 15 residues. Germline V gene data show CDR1 as SGHRS and CDR2 as YFSETQ. The CDR3 DNA follows: TGCGCCAGCAGCTTGGAAATCGCAGTGTACAATGAGCAGTTCTTC. This gives the protein CASSLEIAVYNEQFF.

The chain recombines TRBV9 with TRBJ1-2, with a tentative D call TRBD1 (6 bases). The CDR3 has 14 amino acids. V was clipped by 4 bases and J by 3 bases, with 13 bases between them. Per germline, CDR1 SGDLS and CDR2 YYNGEE. The CDR3 sequence is CASSTSGADYGYTF. In nucleotides, the CDR3 is TGTGCCAGCAGCACCTCAGGGGCTGACTATGGCTACACCTTC.

In its sample, this clonotype was seen many times. This rearrangement joins TRBV10-2 to TRBJ2-2; D is perhaps TRBD2 (6 bases). V was pared by 6 bases and J by 3 bases, with 20 bases between. The V gene's germline CDR1 is WSHSY and CDR2 SAAADI. The CDR3 is made up of 17 amino acids. The CDR3 region is CASRTGLLRKDTGELFF. The CDR3, as DNA: TGCGCCAGCAGAACGGGACTCCTCCGTAAGGACACCGGGGAGCTGTTTTTT.

This clonotype was detected many times. The genes are TRBV12-3 or TRBV12-4 and TRBJ2-5; D unclear. The CDR3 has 11 amino acids. V gave up 2 bases and J gave up 4 bases, with 2 bases separating them. CDR3: CASSLLETQYF. CDR3 in DNA: TGTGCCAGCAGTTTATTAGAGACCCAGTACTTC.

The table lists this clonotype with many counts. V gene TRBV2 combines with J gene TRBJ2-1; 9 bases map to TRBD2. V dropped 0 bases and J dropped 3; count of bases not matched to a gene: 6. This CDR3 has 17 amino acids. Germline CDR1 and CDR2: SNHLY and FYNNEI. The CDR3 DNA reads as TGTGCCAGCAGTGAAGCGAGACTAGCGGTGGTCTACAATGAGCAGTTCTTC. Translating gives CASSEARLAVVYNEQFF.

The chain uses TRBV6-5 and TRBJ2-3; the match to TRBD1 covers 10 bases. Losses at the gene ends were 0 bases for V and 8 bases for J; bases not matched to a gene: 8. The CDR3 covers 16 residues. Germline V gives CDR1 MNHEY, CDR2 SVGAGI. The chain's CDR3 is CASSYSGDRGFPTQYF. CDR3 coding DNA: TGTGCCAGCAGTTACTCGGGGGACAGGGGATTTCCTACGCAGTATTTT.

The table lists this clonotype with a few counts. The rearrangement joins TRBV5-1 to TRBJ2-1; D is possibly TRBD2 (7 bases). The V and J ends lost 0 bases and 2 bases respectively, with 9 bases between them. This CDR3 contains 15 residues. CDR1 and CDR2 from the germline V gene are SGHRS and YFSETQ. CDR3 nucleotide sequence: TGCGCCAGCAGCTTGGTGGGGGGGCCCTACAATGAGCAGTTCTTC. This encodes CASSLVGGPYNEQFF.

This clonotype was seen more than once but under ten times. CDR3 region: CSAGGTGDNQPQHF. The DNA for the CDR3 is TGCAGTGCCGGGGGGACAGGCGATAATCAGCCCCAGCATTTT. V usage is TRBV20-1 and J usage is TRBJ1-5; 8 nucleotides align to TRBD1. Trimming cost V 6 bases and J 4 bases; bases outside gene matches: 8. This CDR3 is 14 amino acids long. Germline V gene data show CDR1 as DFQATT and CDR2 as SNEGSKA (reference sequence).

V is TRBV3-1 and J is TRBJ1-5; D is unresolved. The CDR3 runs to 14 residues. Germline V gene data show CDR1 as LGHDT and CDR2 as YNNKEL (reference sequence). V dropped 0 bases and J dropped 7 bases, with 10 bases sitting between them. The CDR3 reads CASSQDRVGQPQHF. In nucleotides, the CDR3 is TGTGCCAGCAGCCAAGATAGGGTTGGCCAGCCCCAGCATTTT.

This rearrangement joins TRBV7-2 to TRBJ1-2, with 11 bases that match TRBD1. The CDR3 is 13 residues long. V was pared by 5 bases and J by 8 bases, with 4 bases of the junction left unmatched. Germline V CDR1 and CDR2: SGHTA, FQGNSA. The CDR3, as DNA: TGTGCCAGCAGCACGGGACAGGGGGGAGGCTACACCTTC. Amino acids: CASSTGQGGGYTF.

This clonotype was detected ten times or more. The V call is TRBV29-1, the J call TRBJ1-2, with 10 bases that match TRBD1. This CDR3 has 12 amino acids. Germline V gene sequence: CDR1 SQVTM, CDR2 ANQGSEA. With V trimmed by 5 bases and J by 4 bases, 1 base remained unmatched. This CDR3 reads CSVRDRGYGYTF. In DNA, the CDR3 is TGCAGCGTTCGGGACAGGGGCTATGGCTACACCTTC.